A single sample gave rise to the 8 T cell receptor beta chains below, sequenced in a study of T cell repertoires in cytomegalovirus infection. TCRdb passed the reads through MiXCR, listing each CDR3 protein once. Among about 89,000 distinct CDR3 sequences, around 28% were seen once, and the ten largest hold less than 75%. No antigen is known for these receptors. Here the sequenced sample was CD8+ T cells from cultured PBMCs, taken from culture after CMV antigen stimulation. The origin of the receptors is a human donor in good health (CMV status not recorded). Some clones in this sample may be carry-over from other donors' samples.

This clonotype was seen at least ten times. This chain joins TRBV6-2 or TRBV6-3 and TRBJ2-1, with a weak D call TRBD1 (5 bases). V shed 5 bases and J shed 4 bases, with 12 bases lying between them. The CDR3 has 14 residues. Per the germline V gene, CDR1 is MNHEY and CDR2 is SVGEGT. CDR3 sequence reads: CASSQGGTYNEQFF. CDR3 coding DNA: TGTGCCAGCAGTCAGGGTGGAACGTACAATGAGCAGTTCTTC.

The rearrangement links TRBV2 to TRBJ2-7, with TRBD1 matching 8 bases. The CDR3 totals 16 residues. Per the germline V gene, CDR1 is SNHLY and CDR2 is FYNNEI. Trimming removed 5 bases from V and 4 bases from J; junction bases left unmatched: 13. The CDR3 nucleotides read TGTGCCAGCAGTTCCCCTCCCGGGACAGGAATGTACGAGCAGTACTTC. This codes for CASSSPPGTGMYEQYF.

The chain combines TRBV5-6 with TRBJ1-2, with D perhaps TRBD1 (5 bases). CDR3 length equals 13 residues. Trimming took off 4 bases at V and 2 bases at J, with 9 bases between the two ends. CDR1 is SGHDT and CDR2 is YYEEEE in the germline V gene. The CDR3 loop is CASSQSGNYGYTF. The DNA for the CDR3 is TGTGCCAGCAGCCAGTCAGGGAACTATGGCTACACCTTC. The complete variable domain, with remaining parts taken from reference TRBV5-6 and TRBJ1-2, reads DAGVTQSPTHLIKTRGQQVTLRCSPKSGHDTVSWYQQALGQGPQFIFQYYEEEERQRGNFPDRFSGHQFPNYSSELNVNALLLGDSALYLCASSQSGNYGYTFGSGTRLTVV.

This clonotype was recorded at least ten times. The V and J genes are TRBV20-1 and TRBJ2-3; tentative D call: TRBD2 (6 bases). This CDR3 is built from 11 residues. CDR1 and CDR2 from the germline V gene are DFQATT and SNEGSKA (reference sequence). V lost 6 bases, J lost 5 bases, and 9 bases lay in between. The CDR3 is CSALGGDTQYF. In DNA form, the CDR3 reads TGCAGTGCCCTGGGGGGAGATACGCAGTATTTT.

This clonotype was seen many times. The junction and the germline gene differ at one end; a read error may be behind it. The V gene is TRBV4-1, the J gene TRBJ2-3, with 8 positions matching TRBD2. The CDR3 totals 15 residues. Looked up from germline, CDR1 is MGHRA and CDR2 is YSYEKL. The CDR3 DNA reads TGTGCCAGCAGCTTAGGCACTAGCGGTACAGATACGCAGTATTTT. Translation gives CASSLGTSGTDTQYF.

This clonotype was seen many times. V usage is TRBV6-6 and J usage is TRBJ2-3, with 9 nucleotides matching TRBD1. Germline CDR1 MNHNY, CDR2 SVGAGI (reference sequence). The length of the CDR3 is 17 residues. With 6 bases clipped from V and 5 bases from J, the junction kept 15 bases outside the gene matches. In DNA form, the CDR3 reads TGTGCCAGCAGAATACCTGCCGGGACAGGGATAAGAGATACGCAGTATTTT. Encoded protein: CASRIPAGTGIRDTQYF.

The table lists this clonotype with many counts. This chain's CDR3 is CAWTVMGRMNTEAFF. CDR3 nucleotide sequence: TGTGCCTGGACTGTGATGGGCAGGATGAACACTGAAGCTTTCTTT. J is TRBJ1-1 and V is TRBV30, with D unresolved. V lost 4 bases and J 0 bases, leaving 15 bases between the germline ends. Germline-derived CDR1 and CDR2 are GTSNPN and SVGIG (reference sequence). This CDR3 has 15 residues.

The chain recombines TRBV4-1 with TRBJ1-3; a weak D match, TRBD1 (6 bases). This CDR3 contains 17 residues. With 3 bases removed from V and 0 bases from J, the gap between germline ends came to 15 bases. CDR1 and CDR2 from the germline V gene are MGHRA and YSYEKL. CDR3 residues: CASSQPLQGSSGNTIYF. CDR3 coding DNA: TGCGCCAGCAGCCAGCCGTTACAGGGTAGCTCTGGAAACACCATATATTTT.